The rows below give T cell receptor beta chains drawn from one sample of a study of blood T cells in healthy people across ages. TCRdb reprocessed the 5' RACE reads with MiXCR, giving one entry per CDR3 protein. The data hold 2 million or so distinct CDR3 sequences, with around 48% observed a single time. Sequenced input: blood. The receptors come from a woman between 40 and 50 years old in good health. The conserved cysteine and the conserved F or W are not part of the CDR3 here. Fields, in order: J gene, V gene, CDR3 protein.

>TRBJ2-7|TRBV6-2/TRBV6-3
ASSLRAADYEQY
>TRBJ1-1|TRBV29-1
SVEDTIKAF
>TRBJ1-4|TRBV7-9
ASSLAPGHGSGEKLF
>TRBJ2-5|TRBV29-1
SVGTSPGVQETQY
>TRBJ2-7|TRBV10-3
AISGTSGGVTYEQY
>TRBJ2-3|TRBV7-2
ASSQRDAPESDTQY
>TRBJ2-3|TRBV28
AISKTRRGSTDTQY
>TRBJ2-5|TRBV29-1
SVQSFQETQY
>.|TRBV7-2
ASSLAPLSYNEQY
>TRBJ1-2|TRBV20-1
SASWGIPNYGYT
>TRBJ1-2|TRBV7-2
ASSSRDRGRRGYT
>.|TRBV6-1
ASSEAGGSYNEQY
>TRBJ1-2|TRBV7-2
ASSFSETGGIYGYT
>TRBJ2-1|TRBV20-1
SAPSGGSSYNEQF
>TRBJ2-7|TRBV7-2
ASRETASYEQY
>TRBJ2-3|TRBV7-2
ASSFYQDTQY
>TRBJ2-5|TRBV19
ASSRGPRETQY
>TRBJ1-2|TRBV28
ASSRGRIFYGYT
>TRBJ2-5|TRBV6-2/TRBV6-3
ASSYGTGTDQETQY
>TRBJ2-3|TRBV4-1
ASSQGGTATGWGDTQY
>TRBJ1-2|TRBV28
ASTSGVPKSNGYT
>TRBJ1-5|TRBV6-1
ASSDFKGATHSNQPQH
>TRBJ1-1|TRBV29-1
SVDLAGGNTEAF
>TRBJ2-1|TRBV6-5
ASSYGGPPNNEQF